The source of this T cell receptor beta chain is a study of tumor-infiltrating lymphocytes in primary liver carcinoma. Findings and caveats of the study: Tumor top-250-clone fractions significantly exceeded those of blood (p = 0.039).

Total RNA amounting to 450 to 550 ng was the source from which TCR beta cDNA was made with a constant-region primer. Amplification in three nested multiplex PCR rounds with slightly modified ARM-PCR gave rise to TCR beta libraries. The study ran its first two PCR rounds for around 10 cycles each, using TRBV1-TRBV30 forward primers and a C-beta reverse primer. TCRdb itself ran the multiplex PCR reads through MiXCR, one entry per CDR3 protein. The sample yields roughly 330,000 distinct CDR3 sequences, less than 75% seen once. The CDR3 sequence is 15 residues long. Germline V gene sequence: CDR1 LGHNA, CDR2 YSLEER. On this clonotype itself: Its antigen is unknown. The junction shows a germline mismatch at one end, possibly a read error.

RNA isolated from unsorted whole blood supplied the blood RNA, with germline DNA also extracted. Patients carried chronic HBV infection without prior treatment. This receptor was obtained from a man in his forties with primary liver carcinoma and hepatitis B virus infection. This rearrangement joins TRBV4-3 to TRBJ1-5; no reliable D call. The sample taken for sequencing was peripheral blood. CDR3 coding DNA: TGCGCCAGCAGCCAAGATCGCTTTGGTCCTCAGCCCCAGCAATTT. Its translation: CASSQDRFGPQPQQF.